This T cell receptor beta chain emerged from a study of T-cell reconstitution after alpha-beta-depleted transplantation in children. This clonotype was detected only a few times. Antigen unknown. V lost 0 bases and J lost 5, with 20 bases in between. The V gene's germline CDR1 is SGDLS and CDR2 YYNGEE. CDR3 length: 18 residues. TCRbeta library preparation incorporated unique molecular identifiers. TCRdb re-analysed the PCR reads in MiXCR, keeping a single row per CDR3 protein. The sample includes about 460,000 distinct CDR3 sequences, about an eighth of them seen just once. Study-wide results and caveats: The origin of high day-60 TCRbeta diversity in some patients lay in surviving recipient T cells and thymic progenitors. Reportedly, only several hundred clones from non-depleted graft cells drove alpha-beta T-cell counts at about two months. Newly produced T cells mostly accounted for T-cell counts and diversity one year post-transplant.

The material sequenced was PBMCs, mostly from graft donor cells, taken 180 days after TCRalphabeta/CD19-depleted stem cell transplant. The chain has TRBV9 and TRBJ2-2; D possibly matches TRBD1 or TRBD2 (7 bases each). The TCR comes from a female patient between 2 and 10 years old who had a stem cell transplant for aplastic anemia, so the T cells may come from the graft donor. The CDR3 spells CASSVAYREAGQTGELFF. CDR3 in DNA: TGTGCCAGCAGCGTAGCTTATCGAGAAGCGGGACAGACCGGGGAGCTGTTTTTT. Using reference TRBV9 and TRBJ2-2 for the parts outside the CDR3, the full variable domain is DSGVTQTPKHLITATGQRVTLRCSPRSGDLSVYWYQQSLDQGLQFLIQYYNGEERAKGNILERFSAQQFPDLHSELNLSSLELGDSALYFCASSVAYREAGQTGELFFGEGSRLTVL.